This TCR beta chain was recorded in a study of T cell responses to AZD1222 COVID-19 vaccine. Worth noting for this clone: Its antigen is unknown.

This CDR3 comprises 15 residues. Between the trimmed V and J ends, which lost 1 base and 3 bases, there was a span of 13 bases. Germline CDR1 reads GTSNPN; CDR2 reads SVGIG (reference sequence). Points from the study as a whole: CD4 TCRs covered the whole spike, strongest at regions 160-218 and 743-854. Sampling captured repertoires only after the peak T cell response. Donors skewed white British and female; clonal diversity was possibly underestimated.

Measured with immunoSEQ multiplex PCR; TCRdb has only the in-frame clones, and not every one. The profile shows approximately 120,000 clones, about nine tenths of them singletons. The chain has TRBV30 and TRBJ1-3; maybe TRBD1 (6 bases). The receptor comes from an adult in good health. Specimen: peripheral blood, collected on day 0 of AZD1222 vaccination. This CDR3 is CAWSGLQGNGNTIYF. The CDR3 coding sequence is TGTGCCTGGAGTGGATTACAGGGTAATGGAAACACCATATATTTT.